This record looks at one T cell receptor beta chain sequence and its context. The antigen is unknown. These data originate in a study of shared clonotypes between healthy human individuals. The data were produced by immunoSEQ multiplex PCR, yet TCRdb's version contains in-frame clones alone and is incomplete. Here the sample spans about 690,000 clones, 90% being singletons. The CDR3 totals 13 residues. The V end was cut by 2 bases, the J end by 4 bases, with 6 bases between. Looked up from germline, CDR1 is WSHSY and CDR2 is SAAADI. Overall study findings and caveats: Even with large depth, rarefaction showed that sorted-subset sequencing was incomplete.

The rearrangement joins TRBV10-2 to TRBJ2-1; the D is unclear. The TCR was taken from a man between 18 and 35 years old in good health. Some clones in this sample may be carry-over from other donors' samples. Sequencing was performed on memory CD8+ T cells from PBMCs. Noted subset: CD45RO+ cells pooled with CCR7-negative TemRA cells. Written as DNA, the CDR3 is TGCGCCAGCAGTGAGGGACCTTACAATGAGCAGTTCTTC. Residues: CASSEGPYNEQFF.